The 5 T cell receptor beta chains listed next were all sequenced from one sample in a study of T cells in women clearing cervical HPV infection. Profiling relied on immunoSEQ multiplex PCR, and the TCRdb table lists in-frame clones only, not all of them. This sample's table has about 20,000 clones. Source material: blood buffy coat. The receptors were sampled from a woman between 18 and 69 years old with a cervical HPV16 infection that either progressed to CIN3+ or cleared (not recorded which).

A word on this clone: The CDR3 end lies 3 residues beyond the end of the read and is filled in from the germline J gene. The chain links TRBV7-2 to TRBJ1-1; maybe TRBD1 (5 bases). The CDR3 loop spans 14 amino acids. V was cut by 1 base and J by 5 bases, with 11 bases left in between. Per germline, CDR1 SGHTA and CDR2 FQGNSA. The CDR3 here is CASSLVGGSTEAFF. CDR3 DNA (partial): TGTGCCAGCAGCTTAGTGGGGGGGAGTACTGAA.

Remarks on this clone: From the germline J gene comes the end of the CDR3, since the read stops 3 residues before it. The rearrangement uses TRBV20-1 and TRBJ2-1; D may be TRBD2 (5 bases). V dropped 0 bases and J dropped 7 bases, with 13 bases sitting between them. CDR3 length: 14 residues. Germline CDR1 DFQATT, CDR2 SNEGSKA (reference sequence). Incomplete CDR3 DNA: TGCAGTGCTAGAGAAACTAGAAGAGGGAATGAG. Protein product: CSARETRRGNE. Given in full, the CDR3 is CSARETRRGNEQFF.

The CDR3 DNA, read in part, is TGTGCCAGCAGTTACCAGGGAGGGGGCACTGAA. Protein sequence: CASSYQGGGTE. The complete CDR3 protein is CASSYQGGGTEAFF. The V call is TRBV6-2 or TRBV6-3, the J call TRBJ1-1; D might be TRBD1 (6 bases). Sequencing ends 3 residues short of the CDR3 end; the germline J gene provides the rest. V was clipped by 2 bases and J by 4 bases, with 11 bases between them. CDR1 is MNHEY, CDR2 SVGEGT, per germline. The CDR3 loop spans 14 amino acids.

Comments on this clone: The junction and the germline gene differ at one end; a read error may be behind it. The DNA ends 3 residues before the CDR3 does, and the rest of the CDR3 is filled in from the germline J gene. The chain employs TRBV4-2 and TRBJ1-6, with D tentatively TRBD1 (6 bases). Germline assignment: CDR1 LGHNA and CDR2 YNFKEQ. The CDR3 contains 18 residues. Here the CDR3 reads CASSQEAVGGAQGSPLHF. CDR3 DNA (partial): TGCGCCAGCAGCCAAGAGGCCGTTGGGGGGGCACAAGGTTCACCC.

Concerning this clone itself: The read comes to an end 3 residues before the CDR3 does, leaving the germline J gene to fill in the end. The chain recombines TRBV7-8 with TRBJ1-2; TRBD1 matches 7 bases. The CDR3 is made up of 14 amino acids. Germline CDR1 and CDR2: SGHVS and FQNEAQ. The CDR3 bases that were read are TGTGCCAGCAGCACCGACAGGGTCGCAGATACC. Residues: CASSTDRVADT. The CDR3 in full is CASSTDRVADTYTF. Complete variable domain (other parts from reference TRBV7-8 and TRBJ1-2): GAGVSQSPRYKVAKRGQDVALRCDPISGHVSLFWYQQALGQGPEFLTYFQNEAQLDKSGLPSDRFFAERPEGSVSTLKIQRTQQEDSAVYLCASSTDRVADTYTFGSGTRLTVV.